These 9 T cell receptor beta chains share one sample of origin, sequenced in a study of shared clonotypes between healthy human individuals. Method: immunoSEQ multiplex PCR; TCRdb's copy keeps in-frame clones and lacks some. The sample includes around 2.5 million clones, 93% of them seen just once. The sequenced material came from naive CD4+ T cells from PBMCs. Subset noted: CD45RA+ positively selected. Receptors originate from a young man in good health. Some clones in this sample may be carry-over from other donors' samples.

The V and J genes are TRBV28 and TRBJ1-2; D unresolved. V was trimmed by 8 bases and J by 8 bases, leaving 18 bases between them. The CDR3 runs 13 residues. Germline V gene lookup returns CDR1 MDHEN and CDR2 SYDVKM. This chain's CDR3 is CASVGRPLGGYTF. CDR3 DNA: TGTGCCAGCGTCGGGCGGCCGCTCGGGGGCTACACCTTC.

The CDR3 DNA is TGCGCCAGCAGCTGGGGGGCCGGCCTTAACTATGGCTACACCTTC. Its translation is CASSWGAGLNYGYTF. The V and J genes are TRBV5-1 and TRBJ1-2; possible D gene TRBD1, 6 bases. The CDR3 is made up of 15 amino acids. Germline CDR1 is SGHRS and CDR2 is YFSETQ. The germline V and J ends were trimmed by 3 bases and 1 base, with 13 bases remaining between them.

This chain connects TRBV6-1 to TRBJ1-5; the match to TRBD1 covers 8 bases. The V segment lost 7 bases and the J segment 1 base; nucleotides outside the gene matches: 6. The V gene's germline CDR1 is MNHNS and CDR2 SASEGT. There are 15 residues in the CDR3. The DNA of the CDR3 is TGTGCCAGCACTAAGCAGGGGGCCAGCAATCAGCCCCAGCATTTT. This gives the protein CASTKQGASNQPQHF.

The gene calls are TRBV28 and TRBJ2-3; D may be TRBD2 (6 bases). The CDR3 spans 15 residues. Per the germline V gene, CDR1 is MDHEN and CDR2 is SYDVKM. Trimming took off 7 bases at V and 2 bases at J, with 16 bases between the two ends. CDR3 protein: CASTTGGAYTDTQYF. In nucleotides, the CDR3 is TGTGCCAGCACCACAGGCGGGGCCTACACAGATACGCAGTATTTT.

This clone was counted a single time. The CDR3 bases are TGTGCCAGCAGTCCCTTGGGGTGGGTCTCCTACGAGCAGTACTTC. This translates into CASSPLGWVSYEQYF. The V call is TRBV7-8, the J call TRBJ2-7, with D unclear. The CDR3 consists of 15 residues. CDR1 and CDR2 (germline): SGHVS, FQNEAQ. Trimming took off 6 bases at V and 0 bases at J, with 15 bases between the two ends.

This clone was found once. The chain is built from TRBV7-2 and TRBJ1-4; D perhaps matches TRBD1 (5 bases). The germline V gene has CDR1 SGHTA and CDR2 FQGNSA. V was cut by 5 bases and J by 4 bases, with 8 bases left in between. The CDR3 is 13 amino acids. The CDR3 coding sequence is TGTGCCAGCAGCCGAGGGGTTAATGAAAAACTGTTTTTT. Translation gives CASSRGVNEKLFF.

The chain joins TRBV5-4 to TRBJ2-3; 9 bases fit TRBD2. Germline V gives CDR1 SGHNT, CDR2 YYREEE (reference sequence). The ends lost 0 bases at V and 2 bases at J; junction bases unmatched: 16. CDR3 size: 20 residues. The CDR3 DNA sequence: TGTGCCAGCAGCTTGGGGTCAGTTGGACTAGCGCCTCAACTCACAGATACGCAGTATTTT. Encoded protein: CASSLGSVGLAPQLTDTQYF.

V gene TRBV6-1 combines with J gene TRBJ2-3; no firm D call. Germline CDR1 MNHNS, CDR2 SASEGT. Trimming shortened V by 1 base and J by 4 bases, and 9 bases separated the two germline ends. The CDR3 spans 14 residues. CDR3 DNA sequence: TGTGCCAGCAGTGAAGAAGGCCCGGCAGATACGCAGTATTTT. Translated, it gives CASSEEGPADTQYF.

This chain connects TRBV19 to TRBJ1-5; D call uncertain. With 1 base removed from V and 0 bases from J, the gap between germline ends came to 16 bases. Germline V gene data show CDR1 as LNHDA and CDR2 as SQIVND (reference sequence). This CDR3 spans 18 amino acids. CDR3 DNA: TGTGCCAGTAGTATAGTTGGCCAGACTTGGGATAGCAATCAGCCCCAGCATTTT. Protein sequence: CASSIVGQTWDSNQPQHF.